The 6 T cell receptor beta chains listed next were all sequenced from one sample in a study of post-analysis software for immune sequencing data. Study observations and caveats: Patients showed TRBV5-6, TRBV5-1 and TRBV20-1 among five TRBV segments more frequent than in controls.

No antigens are known for them. Unique molecular identifiers tagged the TCR beta cDNA libraries. TCRdb independently ran MiXCR on the PCR reads; one entry per CDR3 protein. Here the sample spans about 380,000 distinct CDR3 sequences, less than 40% being singletons. The sequenced sample was blood. These receptors all stem from a girl between 5 and 17 years old with multiple sclerosis.

This rearrangement joins TRBV4-1 to TRBJ1-2; D gene unclear. V gave up 2 bases and J gave up 4 bases, with 14 bases separating them. The CDR3 loop spans 15 amino acids. CDR1 is MGHRA and CDR2 is YSYEKL in the germline V gene. CDR3 nucleotides: TGCGCCAGCAGCCAAAACCCCGGGAGCGCCTATGGCTACACCTTC. Protein: CASSQNPGSAYGYTF.

This clonotype was recorded a few times. The junction differs from germline at one of its ends, possibly a read error. This sequence joins TRBV5-1 and TRBJ1-2; 8 bases agree with TRBD1. Germline CDR1 is SGHRS and CDR2 is YFSETQ. The CDR3 covers 13 residues. Written as DNA, the CDR3 is TGCGCCAGCACCGACAGGGGCGACTATGACTACACCTTC. This encodes CASTDRGDYDYTF.

This sequence joins TRBV10-3 and TRBJ2-1; D uncertain. The CDR3 runs to 15 residues. Per germline, CDR1 ENHRY and CDR2 SYGVKD. Trimming removed 0 bases from V and 4 bases from J, with 10 bases in between. CDR3 sequence: CAISESTRAYNEQFF. CDR3 in DNA: TGTGCCATCAGTGAGTCGACTCGGGCATACAATGAGCAGTTCTTC.

On this clonotype: One junction end disagrees with the germline gene, perhaps due to a read error. This CDR3 reads CASSPEVGSPVAKNTQYF. The CDR3 region has the DNA TGTGCCAGCAGCCCCGAGGTAGGCTCTCCGGTAGCCAAAAACACTCAGTACTTC. V and J are TRBV4-2 and TRBJ2-4; D unclear. Germline-derived CDR1 and CDR2 are LGHNA and YNFKEQ. The CDR3 runs to 18 residues.

V and J are TRBV7-8 and TRBJ1-1; no firm D call. Looked up from germline, CDR1 is SGHVS and CDR2 is FQNEAQ. Trimming took off 4 bases at V and 7 bases at J, with 7 bases between the two ends. The CDR3 covers 11 residues. In DNA, the CDR3 is TGTGCCAGCAGCTCTACGGGTGAAGCTTTCTTT. It codes for CASSSTGEAFF. Filled out from reference TRBV7-8 and TRBJ1-1, the complete variable domain reads GAGVSQSPRYKVAKRGQDVALRCDPISGHVSLFWYQQALGQGPEFLTYFQNEAQLDKSGLPSDRFFAERPEGSVSTLKIQRTQQEDSAVYLCASSSTGEAFFGQGTRLTVV.

The rearrangement joins TRBV6-5 to TRBJ2-7, with 10 positions matching TRBD1. The V segment lost 0 bases and the J segment 4 bases; nucleotides outside the gene matches: 3. The CDR3 is 15 amino acids. Looked up from germline, CDR1 is MNHEY and CDR2 is SVGAGI. This CDR3 reads CASSYSGQGVYEQYF. The CDR3 nucleotides read TGTGCCAGCAGTTACTCAGGACAGGGGGTGTACGAGCAGTACTTC.